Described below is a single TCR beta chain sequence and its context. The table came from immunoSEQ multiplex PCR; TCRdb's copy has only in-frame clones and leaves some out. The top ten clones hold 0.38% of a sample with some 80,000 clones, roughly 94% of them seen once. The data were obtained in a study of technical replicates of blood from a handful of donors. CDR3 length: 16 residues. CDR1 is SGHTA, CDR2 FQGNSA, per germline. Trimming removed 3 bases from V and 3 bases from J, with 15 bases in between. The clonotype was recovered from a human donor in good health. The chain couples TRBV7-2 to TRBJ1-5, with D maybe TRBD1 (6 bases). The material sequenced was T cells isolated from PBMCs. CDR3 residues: CASSFPAGGLNQPQHF. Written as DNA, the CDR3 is TGTGCCAGCAGCTTCCCAGCGGGGGGCCTCAATCAGCCCCAGCATTTT.